The 24 T cell receptor beta chains listed next were all sequenced from one sample in a study of shared clonotypes between healthy human individuals. Naivety among CD8 cells was defined by CD45RO negativity and positive CCR7 selection, thereby excluding terminally differentiated effector memory CD45RA+ cells. The assay was immunoSEQ multiplex PCR, and TCRdb's table has in-frame clones only and misses some. This sample has about 2.2 million clones; about 93% occur once, and the top ten carry around 1.7%. Material: naive CD8+ T cells from PBMCs. These receptors originate from a man between 18 and 35 years old in good health. Some clones in this sample may be carry-over from other donors' samples.

The V and J genes are TRBV5-4 and TRBJ2-3, with 12 bases that match TRBD2. V dropped 0 bases and J dropped 3; count of bases not matched to a gene: 8. CDR3 length: 18 residues. Germline V gene lookup returns CDR1 SGHNT and CDR2 YYREEE (reference sequence). The CDR3 is CASSLGLAGGPSTDTQYF. The DNA of the CDR3 is TGTGCCAGCAGCTTGGGGCTAGCGGGAGGGCCTAGTACAGATACGCAGTATTTT.

This clone was found once. The gene calls are TRBV6-1 and TRBJ2-5; D perhaps matches TRBD1 (8 bases). The CDR3 is made up of 15 amino acids. Germline CDR1 MNHNS, CDR2 SASEGT. Between the trimmed V and J ends, which lost 3 bases and 2 bases, there was a span of 13 bases. The CDR3 loop is CASSDYRGGQETQYF. The CDR3 coding sequence is TGTGCCAGCAGTGATTACAGGGGGGGACAAGAGACCCAGTACTTC.

The chain employs TRBV27 and TRBJ2-7; the D is unclear. The CDR3 sequence is 14 residues long. Trimming removed 0 bases from V and 6 bases from J, with 12 bases in between. CDR1 MNHEY and CDR2 SMNVEV come from the germline V gene (reference sequence). The CDR3 DNA reads as TGTGCCAGCAGTTTATCGGGGTCCGTATCCGAGCAGTACTTC. Translated, it gives CASSLSGSVSEQYF.

The chain recombines TRBV15 with TRBJ1-2; no clear D gene. V was shortened by 0 bases and J by 8 bases, with 10 bases between the two germline ends. The CDR3 covers 13 residues. The germline V gene encodes CDR1 LNHNV and CDR2 YYDKDF (reference sequence). The CDR3 DNA sequence: TGTGCCACCAGCAGAGATCGCGTCGCGGGCTACACCTTC. Protein: CATSRDRVAGYTF.

In regard to this clone: This sample includes further DNA sequences coding for the same CDR3. V usage is TRBV27 and J usage is TRBJ2-7; a possible D gene is TRBD1 (5 bases). The CDR3 is 13 residues long. CDR1 and CDR2 (germline): MNHEY, SMNVEV (reference sequence). V lost 6 bases and J lost 2, with 11 bases in between. The CDR3 coding sequence is TGTGCCAGCAGACCCGACAGAACCTACGAGCAGTACTTC. It specifies CASRPDRTYEQYF.

The chain uses TRBV6-5 and TRBJ2-1, with D hard to call. CDR3 length: 16 residues. Looked up from germline, CDR1 is MNHEY and CDR2 is SVGAGI. Trimming stripped 0 bases from V and 3 bases from J, with 12 bases between. The CDR3 DNA sequence: TGTGCCAGCAGTTACTCCGGGTACTCGATCTACAATGAGCAGTTCTTC. This gives the protein CASSYSGYSIYNEQFF.

With regard to this clone: The sample has other DNA sequences that encode this CDR3 too. The V call is TRBV6-5, the J call TRBJ1-1; D is ambiguous. The V gene's germline CDR1 is MNHEY and CDR2 SVGAGI. V lost 0 bases and J lost 0, with 8 bases in between. The CDR3 has 15 amino acids. In DNA form, the CDR3 reads TGTGCCAGCAGTTACTCGAGAGGTATGAACACTGAAGCTTTCTTT. Its translation: CASSYSRGMNTEAFF.

The rearrangement links TRBV7-9 to TRBJ2-7, with D perhaps assigned TRBD1 or TRBD2 (6 bases each). The CDR3 has 12 amino acids. V gave up 10 bases and J gave up 2 bases, with 12 bases separating them. The germline CDR1 and CDR2 sequences are SEHNR and FQNEAQ (reference sequence). CDR3 residues: CATGGDTYEQYF. For the CDR3, the DNA is TGTGCCACCGGCGGGGACACCTACGAGCAGTACTTC. The variable domain in full, with the rest retrieved from reference TRBV7-9 and TRBJ2-7, is DTGVSQNPRHKITKRGQNVTFRCDPISEHNRLYWYRQTLGQGPEFLTYFQNEAQLEKSRLLSDRFSAERPKGSFSTLEIQRTEQGDSAMYLCATGGDTYEQYFGPGTRLTVT.

The chain recombines TRBV7-8 with TRBJ2-1; 8 nucleotides match TRBD1. This CDR3 has 13 amino acids. Germline loops: CDR1 SGHVS, CDR2 FQNEAQ. V was pared by 5 bases and J by 9 bases, with 6 bases of the junction left unmatched. Written as DNA, the CDR3 is TGTGCCAGCAGCCCCGGACAGGGCTTTGAGCAGTTCTTC. Protein product: CASSPGQGFEQFF.

This chain joins TRBV29-1 and TRBJ2-1; 8 nucleotides match TRBD2. The junction had 6 bases not matched to a gene; V was cut back by 5 bases and J by 6 bases. CDR3 length equals 13 residues. CDR1 is SQVTM and CDR2 is ANQGSEA in the germline V gene. CDR3 in amino acids: CSVRAGGANEQFF. DNA for the CDR3: TGCAGCGTTCGGGCGGGAGGTGCCAATGAGCAGTTCTTC.

The CDR3 loop is CASSDRGRAFEQYF. In DNA form, the CDR3 reads TGTGCCAGCAGTGACAGGGGGCGCGCGTTTGAGCAGTACTTC. V usage is TRBV27 and J usage is TRBJ2-7; TRBD1 matches at 10 bases. Germline trimming cut 5 bases from V and 7 bases from J; bases unmatched to any gene: 8. CDR3 length equals 14 residues. The germline gives CDR1 MNHEY, CDR2 SMNVEV (reference sequence).

This sequence joins TRBV7-6 and TRBJ1-1; the D gene is possibly TRBD1 (6 bases). V lost 4 bases to trimming and J lost 3 bases, with 21 bases between them. This CDR3 is built from 17 residues. Germline assignment: CDR1 SGHVS and CDR2 FNYEAQ. The CDR3 loop reads CASSSTQGPTWYTEAFF. The CDR3 DNA reads TGTGCCAGCAGCTCAACACAGGGACCGACTTGGTACACTGAAGCTTTCTTT. The full variable domain, in which reference TRBV7-6 and TRBJ1-1 provide the parts outside the CDR3, is GAGVSQSPRYKVTKRGQDVALRCDPISGHVSLYWYRQALGQGPEFLTYFNYEAQQDKSGLPNDRFSAERPEGSISTLTIQRTEQRDSAMYRCASSSTQGPTWYTEAFFGQGTRLTVV.

The chain carries TRBV29-1 and TRBJ2-7; 7 nucleotides align to TRBD1. Germline V gene data show CDR1 as SQVTM and CDR2 as ANQGSEA. The CDR3 spans 15 residues. V trimming: 0 bases; J trimming: 2 bases; junction bases outside the gene matches: 7. This CDR3 is CSVEDLIQGAYEQYF. Here the CDR3 DNA reads TGCAGCGTTGAAGATCTAATCCAGGGGGCCTACGAGCAGTACTTC.

The J gene is TRBJ2-2, the V gene TRBV5-8, with 10 nucleotides matching TRBD1. Germline V CDR1 and CDR2: SGHTS, YDEGEE. V lost 3 bases to trimming and J lost 6 bases; unmatched junction nucleotides: 8. This CDR3 is built from 16 residues. The DNA of the CDR3 is TGTGCCAGCAGCTCCTGGACAGGGGGAATGGCCGGGGAGCTGTTTTTT. Protein product: CASSSWTGGMAGELFF.

This clone was counted a single time. The CDR3 carries no conserved terminal phenylalanine or tryptophan, so it likely arises from a read error. The DNA is left out, because the CDR3 cannot be placed on it with certainty; the CDR3 is given as TCRdb lists it. The genes are TRBV6-5 and TRBJ2-7; TRBD2, the table's D call, was not compared with the DNA. The CDR3 is 8 residues long, ends included. CDR1 MNHEY and CDR2 SVGAGI come from the germline V gene. CDR3 loop: CASSYSCG.

The rearrangement uses TRBV5-1 and TRBJ1-3, with 7 bases lining up with TRBD1. Germline V gene data show CDR1 as SGHRS and CDR2 as YFSETQ. The CDR3 has 16 residues. V lost 4 bases and J lost 0; bases outside the gene matches: 7. The DNA for the CDR3 is TGCGCCAGCAGCACGACAGGGACCCTCTCTGGAAACACCATATATTTT. Translated: CASSTTGTLSGNTIYF.

This clone was seen only once. The chain has TRBV11-2 and TRBJ2-1, with 7 bases matching TRBD1. Germline CDR1 is SGHAT and CDR2 is FQNNGV. V shed 4 bases and J 3 bases; nucleotides not matched to a gene: 6. The CDR3 spans 15 residues. CDR3 sequence reads: CASSSRGGGYNEQFF. The DNA of the CDR3 is TGTGCCAGCAGCTCACGAGGGGGCGGCTACAATGAGCAGTTCTTC.

In DNA form, the CDR3 reads TGTGCCAGCAGCTCGAGCAGAGGCGGATCCTACGAGCAGTACTTC. Amino acid sequence: CASSSSRGGSYEQYF. The V and J genes are TRBV7-2 and TRBJ2-7; the D is unclear. CDR1 is SGHTA, CDR2 FQGNSA, per germline. The CDR3 consists of 15 residues. The germline V and J ends were trimmed by 4 bases and 1 base, with 14 bases remaining between them.

In nucleotides, the CDR3 is TGCAGCGTTGGATCAACGAGGGCCCTAACCGGGGAGCTGTTTTTT. Residues: CSVGSTRALTGELFF. The chain couples TRBV29-1 to TRBJ2-2, with D tentatively TRBD2 (5 bases). Germline loops: CDR1 SQVTM, CDR2 ANQGSEA. The CDR3 extends over 15 amino acids. V was clipped by 4 bases and J by 5 bases, with 17 bases between them.

The chain employs TRBV5-1 and TRBJ1-4; D is unresolved. The CDR3 totals 15 residues. From germline, CDR1 is SGHRS and CDR2 YFSETQ. The V end lost 5 bases, the J end lost 5 bases, and 16 bases lay between the germline ends. CDR3 bases: TGCGCCAGCAGGGGAACAGAATTAGAAAATGAAAAACTGTTTTTT. It encodes CASRGTELENEKLFF.

With regard to this clone: Other nucleotide sequences in the sample specify the same CDR3. This rearrangement joins TRBV7-3 to TRBJ2-7, with a weak D call TRBD2 (6 bases). Per the germline V gene, CDR1 is SGHTA and CDR2 is FQGTGA. Trimming stripped 2 bases from V and 3 bases from J, with 8 bases between. The CDR3 loop spans 13 amino acids. CDR3: CASSLGGGYEQYF. In DNA, the CDR3 is TGTGCCAGCAGCTTAGGGGGAGGCTACGAGCAGTACTTC.

The chain joins TRBV5-5 to TRBJ1-4, with TRBD1 as a possible D gene (5 bases). CDR3 length: 15 residues. V gave up 4 bases and J gave up 0 bases, with 10 bases separating them. Per germline, CDR1 SGHKS and CDR2 YYEKEE (reference sequence). The CDR3 reads CASSTGRTTNEKLFF. CDR3 bases: TGTGCCAGCAGCACGGGACGTACAACTAATGAAAAACTGTTTTTT.

The rearrangement links TRBV27 to TRBJ2-7; TRBD1 might be the D (7 bases). The CDR3 extends over 14 amino acids. Per germline, CDR1 MNHEY and CDR2 SMNVEV (reference sequence). V lost 5 bases, J lost 5 bases, and 16 bases lay in between. As DNA, the CDR3 is TGTGCCAGCAGTCCATACAGGGGAGGCCACGAGCAGTACTTC. Protein sequence: CASSPYRGGHEQYF.

The rearrangement uses TRBV2 and TRBJ2-3; 7 nucleotides agree with TRBD1. The junction had 10 bases not matched to a gene; V was cut back by 7 bases and J by 9 bases. This CDR3 is built from 13 residues. Germline CDR1 is SNHLY and CDR2 is FYNNEI. For the CDR3, the DNA is TGTGCCAGCAATCACCGGGACAGCGTGACGCAGTATTTT. Its translation is CASNHRDSVTQYF.